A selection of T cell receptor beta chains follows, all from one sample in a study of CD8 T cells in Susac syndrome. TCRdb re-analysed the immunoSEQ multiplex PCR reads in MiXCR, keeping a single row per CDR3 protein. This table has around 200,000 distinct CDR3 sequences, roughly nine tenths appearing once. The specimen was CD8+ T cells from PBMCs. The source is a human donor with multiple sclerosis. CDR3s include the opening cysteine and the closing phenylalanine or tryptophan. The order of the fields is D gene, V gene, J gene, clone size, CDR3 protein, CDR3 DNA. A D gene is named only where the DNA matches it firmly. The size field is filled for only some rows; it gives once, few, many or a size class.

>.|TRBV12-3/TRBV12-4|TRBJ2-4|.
CAGSLERELAKNIQYF
TGTGCCGGCAGTTTAGAACGAGAACTAGCCAAAAACATTCAGTACTTC
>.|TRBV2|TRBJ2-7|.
CASRGEGDPYEQYF
TGTGCCAGCAGGGGGGAGGGGGACCCCTACGAGCAGTACTTC
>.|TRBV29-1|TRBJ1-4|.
CSVRTVATNEKLFF
TGCAGCGTTCGGACGGTTGCAACTAATGAAAAACTGTTTTTT
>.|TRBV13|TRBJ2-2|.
CASSLTRERHPGELFF
TGTGCCAGCAGCTTGACGCGGGAAAGGCACCCCGGGGAGCTGTTTTTT
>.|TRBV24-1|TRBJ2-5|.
CATSDPDLGWQTQYF
TGTGCCACCAGTGACCCCGATCTTGGCTGGCAGACCCAGTACTTC
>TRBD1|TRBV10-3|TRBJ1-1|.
CAISERTGLYPKGEAFF
TGTGCCATCAGTGAGAGGACAGGGCTTTATCCCAAGGGCGAAGCTTTCTTT
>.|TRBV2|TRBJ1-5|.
CASSEGIGPWHF
TGTGCCAGCAGTGAAGGAATTGGCCCTTGGCATTTT
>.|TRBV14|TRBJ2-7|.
CASSQERGPYYEQYF
TGTGCCAGCAGCCAAGAGCGGGGACCCTACTACGAGCAGTACTTC
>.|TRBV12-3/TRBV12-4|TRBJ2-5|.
CASTLGGWGQETQYF
TGTGCCAGCACCCTCGGAGGTTGGGGCCAAGAGACCCAGTACTTC
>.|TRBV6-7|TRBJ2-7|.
CASSTWTGGNYEQYF
TGTGCCAGCAGTACATGGACAGGAGGGAACTACGAGCAGTACTTC
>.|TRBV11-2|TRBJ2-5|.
CASSLGVLETQYF
TGTGCCAGCAGCTTAGGGGTATTAGAGACCCAGTACTTC
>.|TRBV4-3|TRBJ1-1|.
CASSQETNTEAFF
TGCGCCAGCAGCCAAGAGACGAACACTGAAGCTTTCTTT
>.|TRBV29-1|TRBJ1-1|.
CSVAPGEDTEAFF
TGCAGCGTTGCACCAGGGGAGGACACTGAAGCTTTCTTT
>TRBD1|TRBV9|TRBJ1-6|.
CASSVGEDRGGSPLHF
TGTGCCAGCAGCGTAGGTGAGGACAGGGGAGGTTCACCCCTCCACTTT
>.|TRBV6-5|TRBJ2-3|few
CASSVQSADTQYF
TGTGCCAGCAGTGTCCAGTCCGCAGATACGCAGTATTTT
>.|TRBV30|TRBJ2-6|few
CAWSVGSGANVLTF
TGTGCCTGGAGTGTGGGTTCTGGGGCCAACGTCCTGACTTTC
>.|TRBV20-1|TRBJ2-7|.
CSAREGQGIYEQYF
TGCAGTGCTAGAGAGGGACAAGGGATTTACGAGCAGTACTTC
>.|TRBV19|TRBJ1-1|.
CASSIWGMDTEAFF
TGTGCCAGTAGTATTTGGGGTATGGACACTGAAGCTTTCTTT
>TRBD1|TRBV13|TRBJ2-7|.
CASGGQGRSEQYF
TGTGCCAGCGGGGGACAGGGAAGATCCGAGCAGTACTTC
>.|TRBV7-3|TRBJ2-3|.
CASSQGGTDTQYF
TGTGCCAGCAGCCAAGGGGGCACAGATACGCAGTATTTT
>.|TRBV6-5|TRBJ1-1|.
CASSWNRATEAFF
TGTGCCAGCAGTTGGAACAGGGCCACTGAAGCTTTCTTT
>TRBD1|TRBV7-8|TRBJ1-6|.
CASSLAVAGTGRGSPLHF
TGTGCCAGCAGCTTAGCGGTTGCGGGGACAGGGAGAGGATCACCCCTCCACTTT
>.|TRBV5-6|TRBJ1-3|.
CASSTPSEAGNTIYF
TGTGCCAGCAGCACACCTAGCGAGGCTGGAAACACCATATATTTT
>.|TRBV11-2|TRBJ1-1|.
CASSFPTGVNTEAFF
TGTGCCAGCAGCTTCCCGACAGGAGTGAACACTGAAGCTTTCTTT
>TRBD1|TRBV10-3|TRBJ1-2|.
CAISEETGTLAYTF
TGTGCCATCAGTGAAGAGACAGGGACCCTTGCCTACACCTTC
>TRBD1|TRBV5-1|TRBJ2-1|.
CASSFGTDSSYNEQFF
TGCGCCAGCAGCTTCGGGACAGACAGCTCCTACAATGAGCAGTTCTTC
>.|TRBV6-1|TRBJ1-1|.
CASSESGVAYVNTEAFF
TGTGCCAGCAGTGAATCGGGGGTCGCTTACGTGAACACTGAAGCTTTCTTT
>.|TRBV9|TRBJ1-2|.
CASSSWDTGYTF
TGTGCCAGCAGCTCATGGGACACTGGCTACACCTTC
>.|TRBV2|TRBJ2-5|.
CASSVRDQGTQYF
TGTGCCAGCAGCGTCCGGGACCAGGGGACCCAGTACTTC
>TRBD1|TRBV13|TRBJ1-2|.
CASTEGQVLFGGYTF
TGTGCCAGCACCGAGGGACAGGTCCTGTTCGGCGGCTACACCTTC
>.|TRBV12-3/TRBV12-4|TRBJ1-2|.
CASSLSTEESNYGYTF
TGTGCCAGCAGTTTGTCAACGGAAGAGAGTAACTATGGCTACACCTTC
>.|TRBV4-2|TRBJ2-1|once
CASSQDLQRSSYNEQFF
TGTGCCAGCAGCCAAGATTTGCAGAGATCTTCCTACAATGAGCAGTTCTTC
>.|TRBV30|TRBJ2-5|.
CAWSSVEETQYF
TGTGCCTGGTCTTCCGTGGAGGAGACCCAGTACTTC
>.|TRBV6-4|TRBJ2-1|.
CASSEEQSSYNEQFF
TGTGCCAGCAGTGAGGAGCAGAGCTCCTACAATGAGCAGTTCTTC
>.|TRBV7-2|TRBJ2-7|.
CASSLGVGPTYEQYF
TGTGCCAGCAGCCTTGGAGTGGGTCCCACCTACGAGCAGTACTTC
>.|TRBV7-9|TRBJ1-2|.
CASSSFNYGYTF
TGTGCCAGCAGCTCATTCAACTATGGCTACACCTTC
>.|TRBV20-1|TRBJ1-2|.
CSARDPWEGYTF
TGCAGTGCTAGAGATCCTTGGGAAGGCTACACCTTC
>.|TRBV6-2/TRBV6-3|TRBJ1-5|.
CASSPWGAGYSNQPQHF
TGTGCCAGCAGTCCTTGGGGGGCGGGATATAGCAATCAGCCCCAGCATTTT
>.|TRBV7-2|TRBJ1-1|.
CASSWDGAGVTEAFF
TGTGCCAGCAGCTGGGATGGGGCAGGGGTCACTGAAGCTTTCTTT
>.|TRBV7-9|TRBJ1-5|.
CASSLQGASNQPQHF
TGTGCCAGCAGTCTACAGGGAGCTAGCAATCAGCCCCAGCATTTT
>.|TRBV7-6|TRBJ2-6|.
CASSPAPSGANVLTF
TGTGCCAGCAGCCCGGCTCCCTCTGGGGCCAACGTCCTGACTTTC
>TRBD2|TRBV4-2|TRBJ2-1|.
CASSQDPELARDEQFF
TGTGCCAGCAGCCAAGATCCCGAACTAGCGAGAGATGAGCAGTTCTTC
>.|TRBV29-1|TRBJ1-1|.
CSVPIIDTEAFF
TGCAGCGTGCCCATCATCGACACTGAAGCTTTCTTT
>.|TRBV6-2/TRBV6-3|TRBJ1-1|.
CASSYSQEGMNTEAFF
TGTGCCAGCAGTTACTCCCAGGAGGGAATGAACACTGAAGCTTTCTTT
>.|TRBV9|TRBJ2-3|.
CASSVEAASTDTQYF
TGTGCCAGCAGCGTAGAAGCCGCTAGCACAGATACGCAGTATTTT
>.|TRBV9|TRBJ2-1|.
CATGNEQFF
TGTGCCACCGGCAATGAGCAGTTCTTC
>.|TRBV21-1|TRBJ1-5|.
CASSKALSGSGVSDNQPQHF
TGTGCCAGCAGCAAAGCGCTTTCAGGATCGGGGGTGAGCGACAATCAGCCCCAGCATTTT
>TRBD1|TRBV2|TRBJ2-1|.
CASSKGAEVGGNEQFF
TGTGCCAGCAGCAAGGGGGCCGAGGTCGGAGGCAATGAGCAGTTCTTC